The 6 T cell receptor beta chains listed next were all sequenced from one sample in a study of cytomegalovirus exposure and HLA in healthy donors. The PCR contained 60 Vbeta and 13 Jbeta primers. Sequencing used immunoSEQ multiplex PCR; TCRdb keeps in-frame clones, though not all of them. The data contain about 88,000 clones, about nine tenths of them singletons. Sequenced material: PBMCs. The receptors come from a man aged 18 to 29 in good health and CMV-seronegative.

CDR3 sequence: CASSYAQGLLNYGYTF. The CDR3 nucleotides are TGCGCCAGCAGCTACGCCCAAGGACTGCTTAACTATGGCTACACCTTC. The chain carries TRBV5-1 and TRBJ1-2; D remains ambiguous. Germline values: CDR1 SGHRS, CDR2 YFSETQ. V was shortened by 3 bases and J by 1 base, with 16 bases between the two germline ends. The CDR3 is 16 residues long.

The rearrangement uses TRBV28 and TRBJ2-7, with 9 bases lining up with TRBD2. Per the germline V gene, CDR1 is MDHEN and CDR2 is SYDVKM. Trimming took 6 bases from V and 5 from J; bases not matched to a gene: 11. The length of the CDR3 is 15 residues. CDR3 bases: TGTGCCAGCAGGTCGCCGGGACTAGCTTACCACGAGCAGTACTTC. Translating gives CASRSPGLAYHEQYF.

This clone appeared once. The rearrangement joins TRBV7-2 to TRBJ2-3; 7 nucleotides match TRBD2. The CDR3 runs to 15 residues. Per the germline V gene, CDR1 is SGHTA and CDR2 is FQGNSA. The V segment lost 1 base and the J segment 3 bases; nucleotides outside the gene matches: 4. CDR3 residues: CASSLGAGVTDTQYF. The DNA of the CDR3 is TGTGCCAGCAGCTTAGGCGCGGGAGTGACAGATACGCAGTATTTT. Full variable domain (outside the CDR3, taken from reference TRBV7-2 and TRBJ2-3): GAGVSQSPSNKVTEKGKDVELRCDPISGHTALYWYRQSLGQGLEFLIYFQGNSAPDKSGLPSDRFSAERTGGSVSTLTIQRTQQEDSAVYLCASSLGAGVTDTQYFGPGTRLTVL.

In nucleotides, the CDR3 is TGTGCCACCGAGACGGAGACCACGAACACTGAAGCTTTCTTT. Translated, it gives CATETETTNTEAFF. This chain uses TRBV21-1 with TRBJ1-1. TRBV21-1 is a pseudogene. The CDR3 is 14 residues long.

The chain carries TRBV4-2 and TRBJ2-6; 12 nucleotides match TRBD2. The CDR3 totals 18 residues. The trim removed 2 bases at V and 2 bases at J, leaving 4 bases unmatched. Germline loops: CDR1 LGHNA, CDR2 YNFKEQ. Here the CDR3 DNA reads TGTGCCAGCAGCCAAAGACTAGCGGGAGCCACTGGGGCCAACGTCCTGACTTTC. It translates to CASSQRLAGATGANVLTF.

The chain couples TRBV7-2 to TRBJ2-3, with D maybe TRBD1 (6 bases). V dropped 7 bases and J dropped 4 bases, with 15 bases sitting between them. Germline V gene sequence: CDR1 SGHTA, CDR2 FQGNSA. CDR3 length: 14 amino acids. The CDR3 DNA reads TGTGCCAGCACTCTACAGGGAAATTCAGATACGCAGTATTTT. Translated, it gives CASTLQGNSDTQYF.